The clone carrying this T cell receptor (beta chain) was observed a few times. Expressed TCRB transcripts were sequenced, since all the RNA that had been isolated was reverse transcribed. Mean read depth for naive, central memory and regulatory T cell samples was 3.5 million to 4.5 million reads. Libraries were prepared by immunoSEQ multiplex PCR; TCRdb keeps only in-frame clonotypes and omits some of them. The sample carries 400,000 to 550,000 clones, roughly 10% recorded once. The data derive from a study of beta chain features in type 1 diabetes. CD45RO/CCR7/CD25/CD127/CD95/CD27 staining was used to isolate CD4+ naive, central memory, regulatory and stem cell-like memory cells by sorting. Per germline, CDR1 SGHDT and CDR2 YYEEEE. V was clipped by 4 bases and J by 4 bases, with 16 bases between them. The CDR3 is made up of 15 amino acids.

Sequencing input: naive CD4+ T cells from blood. This receptor was identified in a woman younger than 35 in good health. The chain uses TRBV5-6 and TRBJ2-3; D may be TRBD1 (6 bases). CDR3 sequence (DNA): TGTGCCAGCAGCCTAACCTCACAGGGTGCAGATACGCAGTATTTT. Translated: CASSLTSQGADTQYF.